Following are 25 T cell receptor beta chains from one sample sequenced in a study of memory CD4+ T cells and cytomegalovirus serostatus (dated by TCRdb to the late 2010s). Library construction relied on the immunoSEQ multiplex PCR assay. Sourced from immuneACCESS, this table was stored by TCRdb with only in-frame sequences that have V and J called. A share of the clones is absent; for the studies checked, an unresolved V gene accounts for under half, and the remainder has no known explanation. The sample table contains approximately 61,000 clones; only one count was recorded for around 81% of them. The leading ten clones occupy around 0.51% of the sample. A FACSAria II was used to sort memory CD4+ T cells, defined as single viable CD3+CD4+CD8-CD45RO+ cells. The sequenced sample consisted of memory CD4+ T cells from blood. The receptors derive from an adult in good health and CMV-seronegative. Some clones in this sample may be carry-over from other donors' samples.

V and J are TRBV18 and TRBJ1-6; D ambiguous. V shed 2 bases and J shed 6 bases, with 11 bases lying between them. Germline V gene sequence: CDR1 KGHSH, CDR2 LQKENI. CDR3 length: 15 residues. This CDR3 reads CASSPAGLFNSPLHF. Here the CDR3 DNA reads TGTGCCAGCTCACCAGCGGGATTATTTAATTCACCCCTCCACTTT.

The chain combines TRBV5-5 with TRBJ2-1, with 13 bases matching TRBD2. The CDR3 totals 15 residues. Trimming at V came to 4 bases and at J to 4 bases, leaving 2 bases not matched to a gene. CDR1 and CDR2 (germline): SGHKS, YYEKEE (reference sequence). CDR3 in DNA: TGTGCCAGCAGCCAACTAGCGGGGGGGTACAATGAGCAGTTCTTC. This codes for CASSQLAGGYNEQFF.

The CDR3 is CASSLGRLVSSYEQYF. The CDR3 bases are TGTGCCAGCAGCTTAGGCAGGCTTGTAAGCTCCTACGAGCAGTACTTC. The chain carries TRBV13 and TRBJ2-7, with D hard to call. Germline V lookup: CDR1 PRHDT, CDR2 FYEKMQ (reference sequence). V shed 0 bases and J shed 0 bases, with 12 bases lying between them. The CDR3 is made up of 16 amino acids.

This clone appeared a single time. The gene calls are TRBV7-9 and TRBJ1-2; D is possibly TRBD1 (5 bases). V lost 5 bases to trimming and J lost 8 bases, with 15 bases between them. CDR3 length equals 13 residues. Germline V gene sequence: CDR1 SEHNR, CDR2 FQNEAQ (reference sequence). CDR3 amino acids: CASSLGTLEGYTF. CDR3 DNA sequence: TGTGCCAGCAGCCTTGGGACCTTGGAAGGCTACACCTTC.

The chain couples TRBV5-1 to TRBJ2-1; D possibly corresponds to TRBD1 (6 bases). The CDR3 spans 15 residues. Deletions cut 0 bases from V and 1 base from J, with 8 bases between. Germline CDR1 and CDR2: SGHRS and YFSETQ. CDR3 region: CASSLVQGSYNEQFF. The CDR3 nucleotides read TGCGCCAGCAGCTTGGTCCAGGGGTCCTACAATGAGCAGTTCTTC.

This chain links TRBV9 with TRBJ1-2; D is undetermined. Deletions cut 0 bases from V and 4 bases from J, with 13 bases between. Germline CDR1 and CDR2: SGDLS and YYNGEE. The CDR3 runs to 15 residues. CDR3 residues: CASSVAPGVGYGYTF. DNA for the CDR3: TGTGCCAGCAGCGTAGCTCCCGGGGTGGGCTATGGCTACACCTTC.

This rearrangement joins TRBV5-1 to TRBJ2-5; D unresolved. V was clipped by 4 bases and J by 1 base, with 11 bases between them. CDR3 length equals 14 residues. CDR1 and CDR2 from the germline V gene are SGHRS and YFSETQ. The CDR3 nucleotides are TGCGCCAGCAGCCCCTCCCCGGCCCAAGAGACCCAGTACTTC. As protein: CASSPSPAQETQYF.

The chain links TRBV9 to TRBJ2-6; 11 bases agree with TRBD2. The CDR3 runs to 17 residues. Germline V gene sequence: CDR1 SGDLS, CDR2 YYNGEE. Unmatched junction bases numbered 5, after V lost 4 bases and J lost 2 bases. CDR3 DNA: TGTGCCAGCAGCTTAAAGACTAGCGGGGCTGGGGCCAACGTCCTGACTTTC. Protein product: CASSLKTSGAGANVLTF.

This chain uses TRBV19 with TRBJ1-5; D is unclear. The ends were cut back, 8 bases at V and 6 bases at J, with 5 bases in the middle. CDR1 and CDR2 from the germline V gene are LNHDA and SQIVND (reference sequence). The CDR3 is 10 amino acids. The CDR3 coding sequence is TGTGCCAGTGGGAGTCAGCCCCAGCATTTT. Its translation: CASGSQPQHF.

CDR3 sequence (DNA): TGCGCCAGCAGCTTGGCAATAGGGGGAGAGACCCAGTACTTC. This encodes CASSLAIGGETQYF. The chain is built from TRBV5-1 and TRBJ2-5; possible D gene TRBD1, 6 bases. CDR3 length: 14 residues. Germline lookup yields CDR1 SGHRS and CDR2 YFSETQ. V shed 0 bases and J shed 4 bases, with 10 bases lying between them.

The table lists this clone with a count of one. The V gene is TRBV7-8, the J gene TRBJ1-6, with TRBD1 matching 7 bases. J lost 9 bases, V lost 5 bases, and 10 bases had no gene match. Germline V lookup: CDR1 SGHVS, CDR2 FQNEAQ. This CDR3 comprises 15 residues. Here the CDR3 DNA reads TGTGCCAGCAGCGGCCCTCGGACAGGCGGTTCACCCCTCCACTTT. Translation: CASSGPRTGGSPLHF.

This clone has a handful of counts. V is TRBV5-4 and J is TRBJ1-6; D is perhaps TRBD1 (5 bases). This CDR3 is built from 19 residues. Per germline, CDR1 SGHNT and CDR2 YYREEE (reference sequence). V was cut by 0 bases and J by 9 bases, with 25 bases left in between. The CDR3 spells CASSLDALAGAAMSSPLHF. CDR3 in DNA: TGTGCCAGCAGCTTGGATGCTCTGGCCGGGGCGGCTATGAGTTCACCCCTCCACTTT.

The chain couples TRBV5-1 to TRBJ1-2; a possible D gene is TRBD1 (5 bases). The CDR3 has 14 residues. V was trimmed by 3 bases and J by 4 bases, leaving 13 bases between them. Germline V gives CDR1 SGHRS, CDR2 YFSETQ. CDR3 sequence reads: CASSSLDSSYGYTF. The CDR3 DNA sequence: TGCGCCAGCAGCTCGTTAGACAGTTCCTATGGCTACACCTTC.

This clone occurred once. The V call is TRBV4-2, the J call TRBJ1-3, with D uncertain. The CDR3 has 15 residues. Trimming removed 5 bases at V and 13 bases at J, with 24 bases between. The V gene's germline CDR1 is LGHNA and CDR2 YNFKEQ. The CDR3 DNA sequence: TGTGCCAGCAGCGCGCTGTCGGGTACTGGAGGGATTATATATTTT. Protein: CASSALSGTGGIIYF.

The chain combines TRBV29-1 with TRBJ1-4, with TRBD1 matching over 7 bases. Germline CDR1 is SQVTM and CDR2 is ANQGSEA. This CDR3 region has 13 residues. With 4 bases clipped from V and 4 bases from J, the junction kept 3 bases outside the gene matches. The CDR3 is CSVADRSNEKLFF. DNA of the CDR3: TGCAGCGTTGCGGACAGGAGTAATGAAAAACTGTTTTTT.

This clone appeared once. This chain joins TRBV5-1 and TRBJ2-7; D possibly corresponds to TRBD2 (6 bases). The V and J ends lost 2 bases and 1 base respectively, with 19 bases between them. Germline assignment: CDR1 SGHRS and CDR2 YFSETQ. The CDR3 is 17 residues long. This CDR3 reads CASSLKLGGTLSYEQYF. Here the CDR3 DNA reads TGCGCCAGCAGCTTAAAGTTGGGAGGAACCCTATCCTACGAGCAGTACTTC.

J is TRBJ1-5 and V is TRBV5-1; unclear D gene. Per the germline V gene, CDR1 is SGHRS and CDR2 is YFSETQ. CDR3 size: 16 residues. Trimming removed 0 bases at V and 0 bases at J, with 10 bases between. The CDR3 reads CASSLGAGNSNQPQHF. CDR3 nucleotides: TGCGCCAGCAGCTTGGGTGCAGGTAATAGCAATCAGCCCCAGCATTTT.

The J gene is TRBJ1-3, the V gene TRBV19, with a possible D match to TRBD1 (6 bases). The CDR3 length is 14 residues. Germline assignment: CDR1 LNHDA and CDR2 SQIVND (reference sequence). V lost 4 bases to trimming and J lost 4 bases, with 11 bases between them. The CDR3 here is CASSTTGTGNTIYF. The CDR3 nucleotides are TGTGCCAGTAGTACCACCGGGACAGGAAACACCATATATTTT.

The gene calls are TRBV4-3 and TRBJ2-2; no clear D gene. CDR1 is LGHNA, CDR2 YSLEER, per germline. The CDR3 extends over 13 amino acids. The germline V and J ends were trimmed by 2 bases and 11 bases, with 12 bases remaining between them. The CDR3 protein is CASSQQEQSELFF. Written as DNA, the CDR3 is TGCGCCAGCAGCCAACAAGAACAGAGTGAGCTGTTTTTT.

This chain joins TRBV5-5 and TRBJ2-3; 10 positions agree with TRBD1. The germline CDR1 and CDR2 sequences are SGHKS and YYEKEE (reference sequence). The CDR3 is 16 residues long. The ends lost 0 bases at V and 1 base at J; junction bases unmatched: 2. CDR3 in DNA: TGTGCCAGCAGCTTGGAGGGGACAGGGGGCACAGATACGCAGTATTTT. Translated: CASSLEGTGGTDTQYF.

The chain joins TRBV28 to TRBJ2-1; a possible D gene is TRBD1 (5 bases). Per the germline V gene, CDR1 is MDHEN and CDR2 is SYDVKM. The ends were cut back, 3 bases at V and 10 bases at J, with 10 bases in the middle. This CDR3 spans 12 amino acids. As DNA, the CDR3 is TGTGCCAGCAGTTTGCCAGGGAACGAGCAGTTCTTC. The encoded protein is CASSLPGNEQFF.

The chain carries TRBV6-5 and TRBJ2-1, with D tentatively TRBD1 or TRBD2 (5 bases each). CDR3 length: 14 residues. The germline V and J ends were trimmed by 2 bases and 13 bases, with 18 bases remaining between them. CDR1 MNHEY and CDR2 SVGAGI come from the germline V gene. The CDR3 DNA sequence: TGTGCCAGCAGTTACGGAGGAGACCGGGGCCCCCAGTTCTTC. Protein sequence: CASSYGGDRGPQFF.

CDR3 sequence (DNA): TGTGCCGGCAGCCGGGGCGGGTTGACAGATACGCAGTATTTT. Translated: CAGSRGGLTDTQYF. The chain couples TRBV10-3 to TRBJ2-3; D is tentatively TRBD1 or TRBD2 (5 bases each). Germline CDR1 is ENHRY and CDR2 is SYGVKD. V shed 11 bases and J shed 3 bases, with 18 bases lying between them. CDR3 size: 14 residues.

The sample holds a few counts of this clone. V gene TRBV6-1 combines with J gene TRBJ1-6, with 11 positions matching TRBD1. Germline CDR1 and CDR2: MNHNS and SASEGT. The junction had 8 bases not matched to a gene; V was cut back by 1 base and J by 6 bases. This CDR3 contains 18 residues. The DNA of the CDR3 is TGTGCCAGCAGTGAAGGGACAGGGGGCGTTTATTTTAATTCACCCCTCCACTTT. It encodes CASSEGTGGVYFNSPLHF.

Concerning this clone: The sample contains more than one DNA sequence encoding this CDR3. The V and J genes are TRBV4-3 and TRBJ2-2, with a possible D match to TRBD2 (5 bases). V lost 1 base and J 0 bases, leaving 9 bases between the germline ends. The CDR3 is 16 residues long. The germline V gene encodes CDR1 LGHNA and CDR2 YSLEER. In DNA, the CDR3 is TGCGCCAGCAGCCAAGGTTGGGGAGCGAACACCGGGGAGCTGTTTTTT. This translates into CASSQGWGANTGELFF.